Listed below are T cell receptor beta chains from one sample, sequenced in a study of blood T cells in healthy people across ages. TCRdb reprocessed the 5' RACE reads with MiXCR, giving one entry per CDR3 protein. Of approximately 850,000 distinct CDR3 sequences in the sample, roughly 44% were seen once. Specimen: blood. These receptor sequences come from a man aged 60 to 69 in good health. Both conserved end residues are part of each CDR3. Each record gives: clone size, D gene, V gene, J gene, CDR3 protein, CDR3 DNA. A D gene is named only where the DNA matches it firmly. Part of the rows lack a size; the others show once, few, many or a class for expanded clones.

clone size: -; D gene: TRBD2; V gene: TRBV20-1; J gene: TRBJ2-3; CDR3 protein: CSARTRLADKSTDTQYF; CDR3 DNA: TGCAGTGCTAGGACCAGACTAGCGGACAAGAGCACAGATACGCAGTATTTT
clone size: few; D gene: TRBD2; V gene: TRBV6-5; J gene: TRBJ2-4; CDR3 protein: CASSSPGRGAKNIQYF; CDR3 DNA: TGTGCCAGCAGTTCCCCCGGGCGGGGGGCCAAAAACATTCAGTACTTC
clone size: -; D gene: -; V gene: TRBV11-2; J gene: TRBJ2-2; CDR3 protein: CASSLDRWGNANTGELFF; CDR3 DNA: TGTGCCAGTAGCTTAGATCGGTGGGGGAACGCGAACACCGGGGAGCTGTTTTTT
clone size: once; D gene: TRBD1; V gene: TRBV6-1; J gene: TRBJ1-4; CDR3 protein: CASSGRTGVEKLFF; CDR3 DNA: TGTGCCAGCAGTGGACGGACAGGCGTTGAAAAACTGTTTTTT
clone size: -; D gene: -; V gene: TRBV6-1; J gene: TRBJ2-7; CDR3 protein: CASGGTEWYEQYF; CDR3 DNA: TGTGCCAGCGGGGGGACTGAGTGGTACGAGCAGTACTTC
clone size: -; D gene: TRBD1; V gene: TRBV9; J gene: TRBJ1-2; CDR3 protein: CASSVAPPGGLNYGYTF; CDR3 DNA: TGTGCCAGCAGCGTAGCTCCCCCAGGGGGCCTTAACTATGGCTACACCTTC
clone size: few; D gene: -; V gene: TRBV7-9; J gene: TRBJ2-5; CDR3 protein: CASTPEAIETQYF; CDR3 DNA: TGTGCCAGCACCCCCGAGGCCATAGAGACCCAGTACTTC
clone size: -; D gene: -; V gene: TRBV15; J gene: TRBJ2-6; CDR3 protein: CATSTGQTSGANVLTF; CDR3 DNA: TGTGCCACCAGCACAGGACAGACCTCTGGGGCCAACGTCCTGACTTTC
clone size: once; D gene: -; V gene: TRBV19; J gene: TRBJ1-4; CDR3 protein: CASSPGGLRSEKLFF; CDR3 DNA: TGTGCCAGTAGTCCAGGAGGGTTAAGAAGTGAAAAACTGTTTTTT
clone size: few; D gene: -; V gene: TRBV7-7; J gene: TRBJ2-5; CDR3 protein: CASSLGLTDQETQYF; CDR3 DNA: TGTGCCAGCAGCTTGGGCCTGACGGACCAAGAGACCCAGTACTTC
clone size: -; D gene: TRBD1; V gene: TRBV6-2/TRBV6-3; J gene: TRBJ2-7; CDR3 protein: CASSRYRGDTNEQYF; CDR3 DNA: TGTGCCAGCAGTCGCTACAGGGGCGACACTAACGAGCAGTACTTC
clone size: -; D gene: -; V gene: TRBV18; J gene: TRBJ2-7; CDR3 protein: CASSPPRASSYEQYF; CDR3 DNA: TGTGCCAGCTCACCACCTAGGGCAAGCTCCTACGAGCAGTACTTC
clone size: -; D gene: TRBD1; V gene: TRBV20-1; J gene: TRBJ1-2; CDR3 protein: CSADTVGQSGYGYTF; CDR3 DNA: TGCAGTGCCGATACCGTGGGACAGTCGGGCTATGGCTACACCTTC
clone size: -; D gene: TRBD1; V gene: TRBV27; J gene: TRBJ2-7; CDR3 protein: CASADGQGGYEQYF; CDR3 DNA: TGTGCCAGCGCCGATGGACAGGGGGGATACGAGCAGTACTTC
clone size: few; D gene: -; V gene: TRBV15; J gene: TRBJ2-1; CDR3 protein: CATSRELVYNEQFF; CDR3 DNA: TGTGCCACCAGCAGAGAACTAGTCTACAATGAGCAGTTCTTC
clone size: few; D gene: -; V gene: TRBV7-2; J gene: TRBJ1-2; CDR3 protein: CASSPVGRGNYGYTF; CDR3 DNA: TGTGCCAGCAGCCCCGTGGGCAGGGGAAACTATGGCTACACCTTC
clone size: -; D gene: -; V gene: TRBV4-2; J gene: TRBJ1-2; CDR3 protein: CASSQAGTREHYGYTF; CDR3 DNA: TGTGCCAGCAGCCAGGCCGGGACCCGAGAACACTACGGCTACACCTTC
clone size: few; D gene: -; V gene: TRBV6-1; J gene: TRBJ1-1; CDR3 protein: CASSGSNTEAFF; CDR3 DNA: TGTGCCAGCAGCGGGTCGAACACTGAAGCTTTCTTT
clone size: -; D gene: -; V gene: TRBV3-1; J gene: TRBJ1-2; CDR3 protein: CASSQGIGQYGYTF; CDR3 DNA: TGTGCCAGCAGCCAAGGGATCGGGCAGTATGGCTACACCTTC
clone size: -; D gene: TRBD1; V gene: TRBV4-3; J gene: TRBJ1-2; CDR3 protein: CASSQELTTGGGGYTF; CDR3 DNA: TGCGCCAGCAGCCAGGAGTTAACAACAGGGGGCGGTGGCTACACCTTC
clone size: few; D gene: -; V gene: TRBV7-6; J gene: TRBJ2-5; CDR3 protein: CASSPRASNQETQYF; CDR3 DNA: TGTGCCAGCAGCCCGCGGGCTTCAAACCAAGAGACCCAGTACTTC
clone size: few; D gene: TRBD2; V gene: TRBV3-1; J gene: TRBJ2-3; CDR3 protein: CASSQVRGGGRTDTQYF; CDR3 DNA: TGTGCCAGCAGCCAAGTCCGAGGCGGGGGACGCACAGATACGCAGTATTTT
clone size: once; D gene: TRBD2; V gene: TRBV12-3/TRBV12-4; J gene: TRBJ2-3; CDR3 protein: CASSLKASGGPHTDTQYF; CDR3 DNA: TGTGCCAGCAGTTTAAAGGCTAGCGGGGGCCCTCACACAGATACGCAGTATTTT
clone size: -; D gene: -; V gene: TRBV28; J gene: TRBJ1-2; CDR3 protein: CASSRAGGTSNYGYTF; CDR3 DNA: TGTGCCAGCAGTAGGGCTGGGGGAACCTCTAACTATGGCTACACCTTC
clone size: few; D gene: TRBD2; V gene: TRBV9; J gene: TRBJ2-7; CDR3 protein: CASSSGGGSEQYF; CDR3 DNA: TGTGCCAGCAGCTCGGGGGGAGGTTCGGAGCAGTACTTC
clone size: many; D gene: -; V gene: TRBV6-5; J gene: TRBJ1-2; CDR3 protein: CASSYGGNYGYTF; CDR3 DNA: TGTGCCAGCAGTTATGGGGGCAATTATGGCTACACCTTC
clone size: -; D gene: -; V gene: TRBV6-5; J gene: TRBJ1-5; CDR3 protein: CASSYSGATNQPQHF; CDR3 DNA: TGTGCCAGCAGTTACTCAGGGGCCACTAATCAGCCCCAGCATTTT
clone size: few; D gene: -; V gene: TRBV9; J gene: TRBJ2-5; CDR3 protein: CASSPRGDIRETQYF; CDR3 DNA: TGTGCCAGCAGCCCGAGGGGGGACATAAGAGAGACCCAGTACTTC
clone size: few; D gene: -; V gene: TRBV25-1; J gene: TRBJ2-6; CDR3 protein: CASIGLVRSSGANVLTF; CDR3 DNA: TGTGCCAGCATTGGTTTGGTCAGGAGCTCTGGGGCCAACGTCCTGACTTTC
clone size: -; D gene: -; V gene: TRBV7-9; J gene: TRBJ2-5; CDR3 protein: CASSEDQGSQTQYF; CDR3 DNA: TGTGCCAGCAGTGAGGATCAGGGTTCACAGACCCAGTACTTC
clone size: few; D gene: -; V gene: TRBV6-5; J gene: TRBJ2-1; CDR3 protein: CASSYSRNNEQFF; CDR3 DNA: TGTGCCAGCAGTTACTCCCGAAACAATGAGCAGTTCTTC
clone size: -; D gene: TRBD1; V gene: TRBV3-1; J gene: TRBJ1-2; CDR3 protein: CASSYGTGDYGYTF; CDR3 DNA: TGTGCCAGCAGCTACGGGACAGGGGACTATGGCTACACCTTC
clone size: -; D gene: -; V gene: TRBV18; J gene: TRBJ2-7; CDR3 protein: CASSPGTGWNYEQYF; CDR3 DNA: TGTGCCAGCTCACCAGGAACAGGGTGGAACTACGAGCAGTACTTC
clone size: few; D gene: -; V gene: TRBV18; J gene: TRBJ2-5; CDR3 protein: CASSDDLKETQYF; CDR3 DNA: TGTGCCAGCTCGGATGATCTAAAAGAGACCCAGTACTTC
clone size: -; D gene: -; V gene: TRBV7-9; J gene: TRBJ2-3; CDR3 protein: CASSPNYMGPDTQYF; CDR3 DNA: TGTGCCAGCAGCCCGAATTACATGGGCCCAGATACGCAGTATTTT
clone size: -; D gene: TRBD1; V gene: TRBV6-2/TRBV6-3; J gene: TRBJ2-5; CDR3 protein: CASSSNIEYRGRQETQYF; CDR3 DNA: TGTGCCAGCAGTTCCAACATCGAATACAGGGGGAGGCAAGAGACCCAGTACTTC
clone size: -; D gene: -; V gene: TRBV15; J gene: TRBJ1-5; CDR3 protein: CATSSDTSNQPQHF; CDR3 DNA: TGTGCCACTAGCAGTGACACTAGCAATCAGCCCCAGCATTTT
clone size: -; D gene: -; V gene: TRBV6-5; J gene: TRBJ1-2; CDR3 protein: CASSYSRDFVNGYTF; CDR3 DNA: TGTGCCAGCAGTTACTCTCGGGACTTCGTAAATGGCTACACCTTC
clone size: -; D gene: -; V gene: TRBV6-5; J gene: TRBJ2-2; CDR3 protein: CASSYLQGNTGELFF; CDR3 DNA: TGTGCCAGCAGTTATTTACAGGGAAACACCGGGGAGCTGTTTTTT
clone size: few; D gene: TRBD1; V gene: TRBV6-6; J gene: TRBJ2-5; CDR3 protein: CASSQARTGGRETQYF; CDR3 DNA: TGTGCCAGCAGCCAAGCCCGGACAGGGGGCAGGGAGACCCAGTACTTC
clone size: once; D gene: -; V gene: TRBV20-1; J gene: TRBJ2-4; CDR3 protein: CSALDTLGAKNIQYF; CDR3 DNA: TGCAGTGCCCTAGATACTCTGGGAGCCAAAAACATTCAGTACTTC
clone size: -; D gene: -; V gene: TRBV5-1; J gene: TRBJ2-3; CDR3 protein: CASSLVPGPGSDTQYF; CDR3 DNA: TGCGCCAGCAGCTTGGTTCCGGGACCGGGTTCAGATACGCAGTATTTT
clone size: few; D gene: TRBD2; V gene: TRBV28; J gene: TRBJ2-3; CDR3 protein: CASSRLANTQYF; CDR3 DNA: TGTGCCAGCAGTAGACTAGCAAATACGCAGTATTTT
clone size: few; D gene: -; V gene: TRBV12-3/TRBV12-4; J gene: TRBJ1-1; CDR3 protein: CASSLAAGRGGTEAFF; CDR3 DNA: TGTGCCAGCAGTTTAGCCGCAGGGCGGGGAGGTACTGAAGCTTTCTTT
clone size: -; D gene: -; V gene: TRBV18; J gene: TRBJ2-5; CDR3 protein: CASSPRQAQETQYF; CDR3 DNA: TGTGCCAGCTCACCACGGCAGGCACAAGAGACCCAGTACTTC
clone size: once; D gene: TRBD1; V gene: TRBV20-1; J gene: TRBJ1-5; CDR3 protein: CSANDRDRTQHF; CDR3 DNA: TGCAGTGCAAACGACCGGGACAGAACCCAGCATTTT
clone size: -; D gene: -; V gene: TRBV10-3; J gene: TRBJ2-7; CDR3 protein: CAIRAESSYNEQYF; CDR3 DNA: TGTGCCATCAGGGCGGAAAGCTCCTACAATGAGCAGTACTTC
clone size: few; D gene: -; V gene: TRBV3-1; J gene: TRBJ2-3; CDR3 protein: CASSQSGGSCPQYF; CDR3 DNA: TGTGCCAGCAGCCAATCTGGGGGTAGCTGTCCGCAGTATTTT
clone size: -; D gene: -; V gene: TRBV6-6; J gene: TRBJ2-5; CDR3 protein: CASSYSGLGETQYF; CDR3 DNA: TGTGCCAGCAGTTACTCAGGGTTGGGAGAGACCCAGTACTTC
clone size: -; D gene: -; V gene: TRBV6-2/TRBV6-3; J gene: TRBJ2-5; CDR3 protein: CASSYHRGQPYQETQYF; CDR3 DNA: TGTGCCAGCAGTTACCACCGCGGGCAGCCGTACCAAGAGACCCAGTACTTC
clone size: few; D gene: TRBD2; V gene: TRBV12-3/TRBV12-4; J gene: TRBJ2-1; CDR3 protein: CASSLSASGGSEQFF; CDR3 DNA: TGTGCCAGCAGTTTATCGGCTAGCGGGGGCAGTGAGCAGTTCTTC
clone size: -; D gene: -; V gene: TRBV12-3/TRBV12-4; J gene: TRBJ1-5; CDR3 protein: CASSLGGLNSNQPQHF; CDR3 DNA: TGTGCCAGCAGTTTGGGGGGCTTGAATAGCAATCAGCCCCAGCATTTT
clone size: few; D gene: TRBD2; V gene: TRBV10-3; J gene: TRBJ2-3; CDR3 protein: CASKGLAGGPTDTQYF; CDR3 DNA: TGTGCCAGCAAGGGACTAGCGGGGGGGCCAACAGATACGCAGTATTTT
clone size: -; D gene: -; V gene: TRBV27; J gene: TRBJ1-2; CDR3 protein: CASSPRAGSNYGYTF; CDR3 DNA: TGTGCCAGCAGTCCCCGAGCAGGTTCGAACTATGGCTACACCTTC
clone size: few; D gene: -; V gene: TRBV6-2/TRBV6-3; J gene: TRBJ2-1; CDR3 protein: CASSYSSGGRLDEQFF; CDR3 DNA: TGTGCCAGCAGTTACTCGTCCGGGGGCCGGCTCGATGAGCAGTTCTTC
clone size: few; D gene: TRBD2; V gene: TRBV7-2; J gene: TRBJ2-5; CDR3 protein: CASSTFSSGGLAGETQYF; CDR3 DNA: TGTGCCAGCAGCACATTTAGTAGCGGGGGACTAGCGGGGGAGACCCAGTACTTC
clone size: -; D gene: TRBD1; V gene: TRBV11-2; J gene: TRBJ1-1; CDR3 protein: CASSLTGIEAFF; CDR3 DNA: TGTGCCAGCAGCTTGACAGGGATTGAAGCTTTCTTT